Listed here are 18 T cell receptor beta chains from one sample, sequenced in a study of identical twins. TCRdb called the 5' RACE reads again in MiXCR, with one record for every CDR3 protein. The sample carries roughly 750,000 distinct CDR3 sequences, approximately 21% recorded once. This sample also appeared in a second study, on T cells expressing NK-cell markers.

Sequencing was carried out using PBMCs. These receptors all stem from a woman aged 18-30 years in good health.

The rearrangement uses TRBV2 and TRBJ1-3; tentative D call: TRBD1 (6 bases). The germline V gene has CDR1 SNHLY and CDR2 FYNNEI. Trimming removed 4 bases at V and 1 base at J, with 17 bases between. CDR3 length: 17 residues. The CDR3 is CASSGTGGHLSGNTIYF. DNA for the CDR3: TGTGCCAGCAGTGGGACGGGGGGACACCTGTCTGGAAACACCATATATTTT.

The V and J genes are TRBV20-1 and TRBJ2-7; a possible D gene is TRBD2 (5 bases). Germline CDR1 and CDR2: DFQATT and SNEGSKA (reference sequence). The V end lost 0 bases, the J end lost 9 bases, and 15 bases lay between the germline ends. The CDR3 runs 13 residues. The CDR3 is CSARDRLAAVQYF. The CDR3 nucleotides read TGCAGTGCTAGAGATCGCCTAGCTGCCGTGCAGTACTTC.

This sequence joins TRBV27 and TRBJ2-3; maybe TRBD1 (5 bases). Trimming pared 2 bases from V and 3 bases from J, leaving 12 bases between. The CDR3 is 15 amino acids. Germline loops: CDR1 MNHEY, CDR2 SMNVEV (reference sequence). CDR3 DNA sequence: TGTGCCAGCAGTTTAAGCAGGGTCGGGACAGATACGCAGTATTTT. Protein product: CASSLSRVGTDTQYF.

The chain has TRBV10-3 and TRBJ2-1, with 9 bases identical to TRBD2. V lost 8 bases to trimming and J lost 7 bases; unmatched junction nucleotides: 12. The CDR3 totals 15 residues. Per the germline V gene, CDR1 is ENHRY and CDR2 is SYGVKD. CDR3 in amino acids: CAILPRLAGQNEQFF. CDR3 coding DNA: TGTGCCATCCTCCCCCGGCTAGCGGGACAGAATGAGCAGTTCTTC.

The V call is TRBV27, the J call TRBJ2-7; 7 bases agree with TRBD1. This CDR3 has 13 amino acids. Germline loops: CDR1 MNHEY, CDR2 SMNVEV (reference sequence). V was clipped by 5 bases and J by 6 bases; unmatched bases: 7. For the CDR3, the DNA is TGTGCCAGCAGTCCTGGGACAGCGATCGAGCAGTACTTC. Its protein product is CASSPGTAIEQYF.

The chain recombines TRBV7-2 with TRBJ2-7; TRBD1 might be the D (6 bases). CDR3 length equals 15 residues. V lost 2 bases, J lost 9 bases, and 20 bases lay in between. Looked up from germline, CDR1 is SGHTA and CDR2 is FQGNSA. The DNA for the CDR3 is TGTGCCAGCAGCTTACTACAGGGCGTCGTTAGTTGGCAGTACTTC. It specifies CASSLLQGVVSWQYF.

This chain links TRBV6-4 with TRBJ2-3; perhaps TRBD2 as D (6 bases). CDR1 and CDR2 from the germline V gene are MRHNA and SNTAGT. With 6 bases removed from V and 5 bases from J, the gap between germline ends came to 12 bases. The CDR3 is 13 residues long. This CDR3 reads CASSVRRGDTQYF. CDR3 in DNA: TGTGCCAGCAGCGTGAGGAGGGGAGATACGCAGTATTTT.

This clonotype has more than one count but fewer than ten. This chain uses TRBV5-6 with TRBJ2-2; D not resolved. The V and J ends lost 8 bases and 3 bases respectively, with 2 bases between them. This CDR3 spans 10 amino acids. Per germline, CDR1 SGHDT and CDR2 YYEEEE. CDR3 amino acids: CARHTGELFF. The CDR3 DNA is TGTGCCAGACACACCGGGGAGCTGTTTTTT.

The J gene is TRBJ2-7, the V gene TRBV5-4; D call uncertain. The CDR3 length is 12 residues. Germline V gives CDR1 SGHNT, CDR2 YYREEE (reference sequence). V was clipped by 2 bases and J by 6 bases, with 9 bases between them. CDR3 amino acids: CASSFDEAEQYF. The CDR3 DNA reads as TGTGCCAGCAGCTTCGACGAGGCCGAGCAGTACTTC.

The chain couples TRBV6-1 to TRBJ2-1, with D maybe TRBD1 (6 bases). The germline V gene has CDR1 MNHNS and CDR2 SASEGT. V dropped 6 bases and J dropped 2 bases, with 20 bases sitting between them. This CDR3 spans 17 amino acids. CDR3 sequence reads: CASSSPPTGETYNEQFF. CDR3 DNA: TGTGCCAGCAGCTCCCCCCCGACAGGAGAAACCTACAATGAGCAGTTCTTC.

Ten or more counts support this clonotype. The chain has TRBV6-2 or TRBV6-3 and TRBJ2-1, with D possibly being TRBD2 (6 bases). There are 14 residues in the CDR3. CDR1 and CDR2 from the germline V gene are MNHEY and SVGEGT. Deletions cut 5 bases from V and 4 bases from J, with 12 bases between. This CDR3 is CASSTGSGYNEQFF. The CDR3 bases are TGTGCCAGCAGTACCGGGAGTGGGTACAATGAGCAGTTCTTC.

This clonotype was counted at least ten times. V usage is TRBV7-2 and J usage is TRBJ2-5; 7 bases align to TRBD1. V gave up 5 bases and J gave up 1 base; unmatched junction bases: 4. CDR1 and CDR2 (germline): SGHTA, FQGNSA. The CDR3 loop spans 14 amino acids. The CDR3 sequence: CASSPDRVQETQYF. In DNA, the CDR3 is TGTGCCAGCAGCCCCGACAGGGTCCAAGAGACCCAGTACTTC.

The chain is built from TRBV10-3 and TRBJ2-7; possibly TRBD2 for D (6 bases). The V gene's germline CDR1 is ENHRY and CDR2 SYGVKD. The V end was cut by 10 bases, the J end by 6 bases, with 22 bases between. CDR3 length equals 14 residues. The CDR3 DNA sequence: TGTGCCACGGGTTCGGCGGGGTTGAGTGGCGAGCAGTACTTC. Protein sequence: CATGSAGLSGEQYF.

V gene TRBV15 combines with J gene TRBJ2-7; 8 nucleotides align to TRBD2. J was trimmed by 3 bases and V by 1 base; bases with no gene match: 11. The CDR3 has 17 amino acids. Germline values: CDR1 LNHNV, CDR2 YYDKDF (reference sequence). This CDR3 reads CATSRVPTGREDYEQYF. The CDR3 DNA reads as TGTGCCACCAGCAGAGTCCCGACTGGGCGGGAGGACTACGAGCAGTACTTC.

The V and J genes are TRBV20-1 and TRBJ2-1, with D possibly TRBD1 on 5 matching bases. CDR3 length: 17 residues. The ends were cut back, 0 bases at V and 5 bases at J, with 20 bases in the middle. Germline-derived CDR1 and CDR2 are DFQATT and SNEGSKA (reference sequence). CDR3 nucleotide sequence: TGCAGTGCTAGAGATTGGCGGCGGCAGGGTGGACACAATGAGCAGTTCTTC. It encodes CSARDWRRQGGHNEQFF.

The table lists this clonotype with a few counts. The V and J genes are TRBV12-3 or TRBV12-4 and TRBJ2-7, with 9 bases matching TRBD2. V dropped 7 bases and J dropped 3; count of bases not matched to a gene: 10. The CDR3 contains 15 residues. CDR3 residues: CASTEGAGGFYEQYF. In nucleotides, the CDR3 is TGTGCCAGCACCGAGGGGGCGGGAGGGTTCTACGAGCAGTACTTC.

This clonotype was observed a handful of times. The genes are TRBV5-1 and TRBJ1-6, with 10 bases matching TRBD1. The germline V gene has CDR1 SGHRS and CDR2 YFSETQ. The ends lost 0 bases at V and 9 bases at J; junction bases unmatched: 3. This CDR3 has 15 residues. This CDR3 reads CASSLGGQGTSPLHF. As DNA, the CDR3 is TGCGCCAGCAGCTTGGGGGGACAGGGGACTTCACCCCTCCACTTT.

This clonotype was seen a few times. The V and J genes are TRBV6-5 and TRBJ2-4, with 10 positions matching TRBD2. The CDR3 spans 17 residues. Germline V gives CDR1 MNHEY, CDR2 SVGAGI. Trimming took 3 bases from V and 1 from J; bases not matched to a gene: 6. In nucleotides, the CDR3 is TGTGCCAGCAGTTATCTAGGTAGCGGGGGGGCCAAAAACATTCAGTACTTC. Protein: CASSYLGSGGAKNIQYF.